This TCR beta chain is drawn from a study of cytomegalovirus exposure and HLA in healthy donors. Trimming pared 4 bases from V and 0 bases from J, leaving 13 bases between. The V gene's germline CDR1 is SGHDN and CDR2 FVKESK. There are 16 residues in the CDR3. The study ran its PCR with 60 Vbeta and 13 Jbeta primers. TCRdb's copy holds only in-frame clones and misses some; the assay was immunoSEQ multiplex PCR. The data show more than 95,000 clones, 65% to 80% seen once. This clone was recorded a few times. Its antigen is not identified. Notes on the study in general: According to a later analysis, most TCR beta chains associated with CMV appeared HLA-restricted.

V is TRBV14 and J is TRBJ2-4; D uncertain. The receptor comes from a man aged 25 to 45 in good health and CMV-seronegative. The specimen was PBMCs. The chain's CDR3 is CASSPQIGQAKNIQYF. Here the CDR3 DNA reads TGTGCCAGCAGCCCCCAAATTGGGCAAGCCAAAAACATTCAGTACTTC. The full variable domain, completed using reference TRBV14 and TRBJ2-4, is EAGVTQFPSHSVIEKGQTVTLRCDPISGHDNLYWYRRVMGKEIKFLLHFVKESKQDESGMPNNRFLAERTGGTYSTLKVQPAELEDSGVYFCASSPQIGQAKNIQYFGAGTRLSVL.